Listed below are T cell receptor beta chains from one sample, sequenced in a study of regulatory T cells in long-lasting Graves disease. TCRdb reprocessed the multiplex PCR reads with MiXCR, giving one entry per CDR3 protein. The sample consists of a few hundred thousand distinct CDR3 sequences, roughly 20% of them appearing once. These same records also appear under a second study, on T cells in Graves' hyperthyroidism and ophthalmopathy.

This specimen was peripheral blood mononuclear cells (PBMCs), taken at new diagnosis, from a patient treated with antithyroid drugs. The receptor set was obtained from a woman under 40 with Graves disease. CDR3s include the opening cysteine and the closing phenylalanine or tryptophan. D genes are given only for firm matches. Expanded clones get a size class; other rows say once, few or many, or leave the size out.

size: -; D: -; J: TRBJ1-6; V: TRBV10-1; DNA: TGCGCCAGCAGTACCGGGACTTCGAACTCACCCCTCCACTTT; CDR3: CASSTGTSNSPLHF
size: few; D: -; J: TRBJ2-1; V: TRBV2; DNA: TGTGCCAGCCGTGCGCTGACAGCCCCGAATGAGCAGTTCTTC; CDR3: CASRALTAPNEQFF
size: many; D: TRBD2; J: TRBJ2-5; V: TRBV12-3/TRBV12-4; DNA: TGTGCCAGCAGTTCAGGACTAGCGGGGATGGTGCAGGAGACCCAGTACTTC; CDR3: CASSSGLAGMVQETQYF
size: many; D: TRBD2; J: TRBJ2-5; V: TRBV9; DNA: TGTGCCAGCAGCGCGGGGGGTGGAGAGACCCAGTACTTC; CDR3: CASSAGGGETQYF
size: -; D: TRBD2; J: TRBJ2-4; V: TRBV6-2/TRBV6-3; DNA: TGTGCCAGCCGACTAGCGGGAAGCGGGGGCAAAAACATTCAGTACTTC; CDR3: CASRLAGSGGKNIQYF
size: many; D: -; J: TRBJ1-6; V: TRBV6-2/TRBV6-3; DNA: TGTGCCAGCAGTTTCGGACAGAATTTTAATTCACCCCTCCACTTT; CDR3: CASSFGQNFNSPLHF
size: many; D: -; J: TRBJ1-6; V: TRBV9; DNA: TGTGCCAGCAGCGATGGGGGGACGGAGTATAATTCACCCCTCCACTTT; CDR3: CASSDGGTEYNSPLHF
size: -; D: TRBD1; J: TRBJ1-5; V: TRBV20-1; DNA: TGCAGTGCTAGAGATTCCGGGACAGGGGGTCAGCCCCAGCATTTT; CDR3: CSARDSGTGGQPQHF
size: many; D: -; J: TRBJ1-2; V: TRBV29-1; DNA: TGCAGCGCATTGGGGGGGTCGTATGGCTACACCTTC; CDR3: CSALGGSYGYTF
size: once; D: -; J: TRBJ1-2; V: TRBV28; DNA: TGTGCCAGCAGTAAACTACGGGGGGAAAGGGGCGGCTACACCTTC; CDR3: CASSKLRGERGGYTF
size: -; D: TRBD2; J: TRBJ2-1; V: TRBV2; DNA: TGTGCCAGCAGTGGTACTAGCGGGAGAGGTTATGAGCAGTTCTTC; CDR3: CASSGTSGRGYEQFF
size: many; D: -; J: TRBJ2-1; V: TRBV7-3; DNA: TGTGCCAGCAGCTTCGCCAGGGGGGACAATGAGCAGTTCTTC; CDR3: CASSFARGDNEQFF
size: many; D: TRBD1; J: TRBJ2-7; V: TRBV14; DNA: TGTGCCAGCAGCCAAGAAGGGGGACTTGGGGACAGGACCTACGAGCAGTACTTC; CDR3: CASSQEGGLGDRTYEQYF
size: many; D: -; J: TRBJ1-4; V: TRBV6-1; DNA: TGTGCCAGCAGTGGCGGGCGGGGTGAAAAACTGTTTTTT; CDR3: CASSGGRGEKLFF
size: -; D: TRBD2; J: TRBJ2-1; V: TRBV20-1; DNA: TGCAGTGCTACACGGGGGGTGGAGCAGTTCTTC; CDR3: CSATRGVEQFF
size: many; D: -; J: TRBJ1-6; V: TRBV19; DNA: TGTGCCAGTAGTAGGCGGACACATTATAATTCACCCCTCCACTTT; CDR3: CASSRRTHYNSPLHF
size: many; D: TRBD1; J: TRBJ2-1; V: TRBV7-3; DNA: TGTGCCAGCAGCCTCCGGGACAGGGCTCGCAATGAGCAGTTCTTC; CDR3: CASSLRDRARNEQFF
size: many; D: -; J: TRBJ2-3; V: TRBV27; DNA: TGTGCCAGCAGTTTGACTAGATCATTTAGCACAGATACGCAGTATTTT; CDR3: CASSLTRSFSTDTQYF
size: few; D: TRBD1; J: TRBJ2-2; V: TRBV11-3; DNA: TGTGCCAGCAGCAAAGGGACAGGGCGCCCCACCGGGGAGCTGTTTTTT; CDR3: CASSKGTGRPTGELFF
size: many; D: -; J: TRBJ2-1; V: TRBV7-3; DNA: TGTGCCAGCAGCACCCTCTCCGGGACGCGAAACAATGAGCAGTTCTTC; CDR3: CASSTLSGTRNNEQFF
size: many; D: -; J: TRBJ2-1; V: TRBV7-6; DNA: TGTGCCAGCAGCTTAGTTGCGAATGAGCAGTTCTTC; CDR3: CASSLVANEQFF
size: many; D: TRBD2; J: TRBJ2-1; V: TRBV6-2/TRBV6-3; DNA: TGTGCCAGCAGTGAAGAGGGACTAGCCTACAATGAGCAGTTCTTC; CDR3: CASSEEGLAYNEQFF
size: many; D: TRBD1; J: TRBJ1-2; V: TRBV4-1; DNA: TGCGCCAGCAGCCAAGAGTCTACGCAGGGGGCGGCTCATGGCTACACCTTC; CDR3: CASSQESTQGAAHGYTF
size: many; D: -; J: TRBJ1-5; V: TRBV7-9; DNA: TGTGCCAGCAGCTTAGCGCGATTCGGGGGAGATCAGCCCCAGCATTTT; CDR3: CASSLARFGGDQPQHF
size: many; D: -; J: TRBJ2-3; V: TRBV7-8; DNA: TGTGCCAGCAGCCCCTGGACAGCCACAGATACGCAGTATTTT; CDR3: CASSPWTATDTQYF
size: few; D: -; J: TRBJ1-4; V: TRBV6-1; DNA: TGTGCCAGCATGTGGGCAACTAATGAAAAACTGTTTTTT; CDR3: CASMWATNEKLFF
size: -; D: -; J: TRBJ1-1; V: TRBV7-3; DNA: TGTGCCGGAGGGGGCACTGAAGCTTTCTTT; CDR3: CAGGGTEAFF
size: many; D: -; J: TRBJ2-5; V: TRBV5-1; DNA: TGCGCCAGCAGTTCGAATCTTGGTATGGGACCGGGTAAGACCCAGTACTTC; CDR3: CASSSNLGMGPGKTQYF
size: many; D: TRBD1; J: TRBJ2-7; V: TRBV5-4; DNA: TGTGCCAGCAGCATATCGACAGGGGGCTACGAGCAGTACTTC; CDR3: CASSISTGGYEQYF
size: many; D: -; J: TRBJ1-2; V: TRBV12-3/TRBV12-4; DNA: TGTGCCAGCAGTTTCACCGGGACGGGCTATGGCTACACCTTC; CDR3: CASSFTGTGYGYTF
size: many; D: -; J: TRBJ1-4; V: TRBV6-2/TRBV6-3; DNA: TGTGCCAGCAACCTACAGGGTACTAATGAAAAACTGTTTTTT; CDR3: CASNLQGTNEKLFF
size: many; D: -; J: TRBJ1-4; V: TRBV20-1; DNA: TGCAGTGCTAGAGATAGGGGACGGGGTGAAAAACTGTTTTTT; CDR3: CSARDRGRGEKLFF
size: many; D: -; J: TRBJ1-4; V: TRBV7-9; DNA: TGTGCCAGCAGTTATCTGGGGCGTGGTCGTAATGAAAAACTGTTTTTT; CDR3: CASSYLGRGRNEKLFF
size: -; D: -; J: TRBJ1-1; V: TRBV11-1; DNA: TGTGCCAGCAGCTTAGGGGTAGCGGTTGGCACTGAAGCTTTCTTT; CDR3: CASSLGVAVGTEAFF
size: many; D: -; J: TRBJ1-1; V: TRBV30; DNA: TGTGCCTGGAGTCCCGGACCAAAGGTAGATACTGAAGCTTTCTTT; CDR3: CAWSPGPKVDTEAFF
size: many; D: TRBD2; J: TRBJ2-1; V: TRBV12-3/TRBV12-4; DNA: TGTGCCAGCAGCTCTTGGACTAGCGGGAGGTCAAACTCCTACAATGAGCAGTTCTTC; CDR3: CASSSWTSGRSNSYNEQFF
size: -; D: TRBD1; J: TRBJ1-1; V: TRBV5-1; DNA: TGCGCCAGCAGCAGGGACAGGGGGACAGGAATTGAAGCTTTCTTT; CDR3: CASSRDRGTGIEAFF
size: many; D: -; J: TRBJ1-1; V: TRBV2; DNA: TGTGCCAGCAGTGAGGAGGGGGTTAACACTGAAGCTTTCTTT; CDR3: CASSEEGVNTEAFF
size: many; D: -; J: TRBJ2-2; V: TRBV5-1; DNA: TGCGCCAGCAGCGAGCGGCCTAACACCGGGGAGCTGTTTTTT; CDR3: CASSERPNTGELFF
size: -; D: -; J: TRBJ2-7; V: TRBV29-1; DNA: TGCAGCGTGGGATTGCCGGACGGGGTGAACTCCTACGAGCAGTACTTC; CDR3: CSVGLPDGVNSYEQYF
size: -; D: -; J: TRBJ2-7; V: TRBV10-3; DNA: TGTGCCATCGAAGCGGGTCTGGGCTACGAGCAGTACTTC; CDR3: CAIEAGLGYEQYF
size: many; D: -; J: TRBJ1-4; V: TRBV12-3/TRBV12-4; DNA: TGTGCCAGCTCGACAGTATTTAATGAAAAACTGTTTTTT; CDR3: CASSTVFNEKLFF
size: few; D: -; J: TRBJ2-3; V: TRBV25-1; DNA: TGTGCCAGCAGTGAAGCTTCTCGTAGGCAGTATTTT; CDR3: CASSEASRRQYF
size: many; D: -; J: TRBJ1-1; V: TRBV28; DNA: TGTGCCAGCACGGAACAGGTGAACACTGAAGCTTTCTTT; CDR3: CASTEQVNTEAFF
size: many; D: -; J: TRBJ1-1; V: TRBV11-2; DNA: TGTGCCAGCAGCTTCCCCCGACAGAGGGGTAAGATTGAAGCTTTCTTT; CDR3: CASSFPRQRGKIEAFF
size: many; D: TRBD1; J: TRBJ2-7; V: TRBV2; DNA: TGTGCCAGCAGCCACCGGGACAGGGGTTTCGAGCAGTACTTC; CDR3: CASSHRDRGFEQYF
size: many; D: -; J: TRBJ1-2; V: TRBV7-9; DNA: TGTGCCAGCAGCTTACCAGACGACGGGGGAGTCTATGGCTACACCTTC; CDR3: CASSLPDDGGVYGYTF
size: many; D: -; J: TRBJ1-4; V: TRBV11-3; DNA: TGTGCCAGCAGCTCCACGGGGACCGACGATGAAAAACTGTTTTTT; CDR3: CASSSTGTDDEKLFF